A selection of T cell receptor beta chains follows, all from one sample in a study of breast tumors, draining lymph nodes, adjacent tissues. TCRdb ran MiXCR on the multiplex PCR reads and lists one entry per CDR3 protein. The table includes about 100,000 distinct CDR3 sequences, roughly 20% detected once. The sample comprised axillary lymph node tissue. The source of these receptors is a female donor with breast cancer. Some clones in this sample may be carry-over from other donors' samples. CDR3s include the opening cysteine and the closing phenylalanine or tryptophan. Each record gives: clone size, J gene, V gene, D gene, CDR3 DNA, CDR3 protein. D genes are given only for firm matches. Not all rows give a size; the values are once, few, many and, for expanded clones, a class.

clone_size: NA
j_call: TRBJ2-3
v_call: TRBV11-2
d_call: TRBD2
cdr3_nt: TGTGCCAGCAGCCGGGAGCGGGGAAGCCCAGATACGCAGTATTTT
cdr3_aa: CASSRERGSPDTQYF

clone_size: many
j_call: TRBJ2-7
v_call: TRBV18
d_call: NA
cdr3_nt: TGTGCCAGCTCACCAGGTCGGGAGACCTACGAGCAGTACTTC
cdr3_aa: CASSPGRETYEQYF

clone_size: many
j_call: TRBJ2-7
v_call: TRBV29-1
d_call: TRBD2
cdr3_nt: TGCAGCGTTGAATTGGCGGGAGGCTCCTACGAGCGGTACTTC
cdr3_aa: CSVELAGGSYERYF

clone_size: many
j_call: TRBJ2-7
v_call: TRBV5-1
d_call: TRBD1
cdr3_nt: TGCGCCAGCAGCCATGTGGGACAGCTATCCCCCGAGCAGTACTTC
cdr3_aa: CASSHVGQLSPEQYF

clone_size: few
j_call: TRBJ2-1
v_call: TRBV6-1
d_call: NA
cdr3_nt: TGTGCCAGCAGTGATTGGTCAGACTACAATGAGCGGTTCTTC
cdr3_aa: CASSDWSDYNERFF

clone_size: many
j_call: TRBJ1-5
v_call: TRBV19
d_call: TRBD1
cdr3_nt: TGTGCCAGTAGACCCCGGTCAGGGGGGTACCAGCCCCAGCATTTT
cdr3_aa: CASRPRSGGYQPQHF

clone_size: many
j_call: TRBJ1-6
v_call: TRBV6-5
d_call: NA
cdr3_nt: TGTGCCAGCAGTTACTATCCAGGGCACGGTTCACCCCTCCACTTT
cdr3_aa: CASSYYPGHGSPLHF

clone_size: NA
j_call: TRBJ2-7
v_call: TRBV4-1
d_call: NA
cdr3_nt: TGCGCCAGCAGCCAAGAAGGAGGCGAGCAGTACTTC
cdr3_aa: CASSQEGGEQYF

clone_size: NA
j_call: TRBJ2-3
v_call: TRBV28
d_call: TRBD2
cdr3_nt: TGTGCCAGCAGTTCGGGAGGGCAGGGCACAGATACGCAGTATTTT
cdr3_aa: CASSSGGQGTDTQYF

clone_size: many
j_call: TRBJ2-5
v_call: TRBV11-3
d_call: TRBD2
cdr3_nt: TGTGCCAGCAGCAGAGCGGGAGGTCCCCAAGAGACCCAGTACTTC
cdr3_aa: CASSRAGGPQETQYF

clone_size: NA
j_call: TRBJ1-1
v_call: TRBV20-1
d_call: TRBD1
cdr3_nt: TGCAGTGCTAACACAGGGGGCATCACTGAAGCTTTCTTT
cdr3_aa: CSANTGGITEAFF

clone_size: NA
j_call: TRBJ2-5
v_call: TRBV24-1
d_call: TRBD2
cdr3_nt: TGTGCCACCAGTGATTTGCGGACTAGCGGCCAAGAGACCCAGTACTTC
cdr3_aa: CATSDLRTSGQETQYF

clone_size: NA
j_call: TRBJ2-3
v_call: TRBV18
d_call: TRBD2
cdr3_nt: TGTGCCAGCTCACCACGGATTGCAGCGGGGGACACAGATACGCAGTATTTT
cdr3_aa: CASSPRIAAGDTDTQYF

clone_size: many
j_call: TRBJ2-2
v_call: TRBV11-2
d_call: NA
cdr3_nt: TGTGCCAGCAGCTTAGTTCTTCGGGAGCTGTTTTTT
cdr3_aa: CASSLVLRELFF

clone_size: many
j_call: TRBJ2-1
v_call: TRBV5-1
d_call: NA
cdr3_nt: TGCGCCAGCCGTACCGATTACAATGAGCAGTTCTTC
cdr3_aa: CASRTDYNEQFF

clone_size: many
j_call: TRBJ1-2
v_call: TRBV6-5
d_call: NA
cdr3_nt: TGTGCCAGCAGTTACTCGAGGGATGGCTACACCTTC
cdr3_aa: CASSYSRDGYTF

clone_size: many
j_call: TRBJ1-2
v_call: TRBV6-1
d_call: NA
cdr3_nt: TGTGCCAGCAGTGAAGTACCTTATGGCTACACCTTC
cdr3_aa: CASSEVPYGYTF

clone_size: many
j_call: TRBJ2-2
v_call: TRBV13
d_call: TRBD1
cdr3_nt: TGTGCCAGCAGCCCACGATCTAACAGGGGGCTCAACACCGGGGAGCTGTTTTTT
cdr3_aa: CASSPRSNRGLNTGELFF

clone_size: many
j_call: TRBJ2-7
v_call: TRBV10-3
d_call: NA
cdr3_nt: TGTGCCATCAGTGAGTCGACACGGGGGGAGCAGTACTTC
cdr3_aa: CAISESTRGEQYF

clone_size: NA
j_call: TRBJ2-3
v_call: TRBV29-1
d_call: TRBD2
cdr3_nt: TGCAGCGGCGAACTAGCGGGGGCGACAGATACGCAGTATTTT
cdr3_aa: CSGELAGATDTQYF

clone_size: many
j_call: TRBJ2-7
v_call: TRBV5-6
d_call: NA
cdr3_nt: TGTGCCAGCAGCTTGGCGGGAGTGGCCGAAGTACACGAGCAGTACTTC
cdr3_aa: CASSLAGVAEVHEQYF

clone_size: many
j_call: TRBJ2-7
v_call: TRBV27
d_call: TRBD2
cdr3_nt: TGTGCCAGCAGGTTTAGCGGGGGGCCCTACGAGCAGTACTTC
cdr3_aa: CASRFSGGPYEQYF

clone_size: NA
j_call: TRBJ2-1
v_call: TRBV18
d_call: TRBD1
cdr3_nt: TGTGCCAGCTCACTCCGGGACAGGAACAATGAGCAGTTCTTC
cdr3_aa: CASSLRDRNNEQFF

clone_size: many
j_call: TRBJ2-2
v_call: TRBV11-3
d_call: NA
cdr3_nt: TGTGCCAGCAGTCTGGGCGCAGGGCTGAGGGACACCGGGGAGCTGTTTTTT
cdr3_aa: CASSLGAGLRDTGELFF

clone_size: many
j_call: TRBJ2-7
v_call: TRBV6-6
d_call: TRBD2
cdr3_nt: TGTGCCAGCAGTCCCTCCCGACTAGCGGGGTTTCAGCAGTACTTC
cdr3_aa: CASSPSRLAGFQQYF

clone_size: many
j_call: TRBJ2-7
v_call: TRBV25-1
d_call: NA
cdr3_nt: TGTGCCAGCAGTACCGGGGCCTTCTCTTTTTACGAGCAGTACTTC
cdr3_aa: CASSTGAFSFYEQYF

clone_size: many
j_call: TRBJ1-2
v_call: TRBV29-1
d_call: NA
cdr3_nt: TGCAGCACAAGATCCGGGAACTATGGCTACACCTTC
cdr3_aa: CSTRSGNYGYTF

clone_size: many
j_call: TRBJ1-2
v_call: TRBV2
d_call: NA
cdr3_nt: TGTGCCAGCAGTGAAGCGCTTCCTAGCCACTATGGCTACACCTTC
cdr3_aa: CASSEALPSHYGYTF

clone_size: many
j_call: TRBJ2-2
v_call: TRBV5-1
d_call: TRBD1
cdr3_nt: TGCGCCAGCAGCTGGACAGGTGGTTTAGGGGAGCTGTTTTTT
cdr3_aa: CASSWTGGLGELFF

clone_size: many
j_call: TRBJ1-2
v_call: TRBV14
d_call: TRBD1
cdr3_nt: TGTGCCAGCAGCGCTCCGGGACAGGGGGCGCGCGGCTACACCTTC
cdr3_aa: CASSAPGQGARGYTF

clone_size: many
j_call: TRBJ1-2
v_call: TRBV5-1
d_call: NA
cdr3_nt: TGCGCCAGCCACGGCCTTAACTATGGCTACACCTTC
cdr3_aa: CASHGLNYGYTF

clone_size: few
j_call: TRBJ2-4
v_call: TRBV29-1
d_call: NA
cdr3_nt: TGCAGCTTCAGGGTAGCCAAAAACATTCAGTACTTC
cdr3_aa: CSFRVAKNIQYF

clone_size: NA
j_call: TRBJ2-2
v_call: TRBV5-4
d_call: NA
cdr3_nt: TGTGCCAGCAGCTTGGTGCCTCACACCGGGGAGCTGTTTTTT
cdr3_aa: CASSLVPHTGELFF

clone_size: many
j_call: TRBJ1-5
v_call: TRBV2
d_call: NA
cdr3_nt: TGTGCCAGCAGCCTCGGACCACCCAAGTATCAGCCCCAGCATTTT
cdr3_aa: CASSLGPPKYQPQHF

clone_size: many
j_call: TRBJ2-1
v_call: TRBV10-3
d_call: TRBD2
cdr3_nt: TGTGCCATCAGTGAGTCACGACTAGCGGAGGCCAATGAGCAGTTCTTC
cdr3_aa: CAISESRLAEANEQFF

clone_size: NA
j_call: TRBJ2-3
v_call: TRBV6-6
d_call: TRBD2
cdr3_nt: TGTGCCAGCAGTGGACGACTAGCGGGGGGCCCGGCGGCAGATACGCAGTATTTT
cdr3_aa: CASSGRLAGGPAADTQYF

clone_size: few
j_call: TRBJ1-2
v_call: TRBV28
d_call: NA
cdr3_nt: TGTGCCAGCAGAGCTAACTATGGCTACACCTTC
cdr3_aa: CASRANYGYTF

clone_size: many
j_call: TRBJ1-5
v_call: TRBV19
d_call: NA
cdr3_nt: TGTGCCAGTAGCTGGGGGCGCGTTAATCAGCCCCAGCATTTT
cdr3_aa: CASSWGRVNQPQHF

clone_size: few
j_call: TRBJ1-2
v_call: TRBV27
d_call: NA
cdr3_nt: TGTGCCAGCAGTTTTTCGAAGTGGTCGGGCGACGCCTATGGCTACACCTTC
cdr3_aa: CASSFSKWSGDAYGYTF

clone_size: many
j_call: TRBJ2-7
v_call: TRBV7-3
d_call: TRBD1
cdr3_nt: TGTGCCAGCAGCGACAGGGACAGGGGGTTTAGCACCTACGAGCAGTACTTC
cdr3_aa: CASSDRDRGFSTYEQYF